This TCR beta chain originates from a study of cytomegalovirus exposure and HLA in healthy donors. Sequencing used immunoSEQ multiplex PCR; TCRdb keeps in-frame clones, though not all of them. The data show approximately 65,000 clones, about 89% seen once. The donors were members of the validation cohort, which comprised under 150 subjects and was separate from the first cohort of 670 or so subjects. General study findings and limits: There were some public TCRs occurring in many donors, but most TCR sequences were rare. Some 150 TCR beta chains were listed as cytomegalovirus-associated. Reported results showed that the classifier diagnosed cytomegalovirus status with high specificity and sensitivity.

Comment on this clone: The antigen is unknown.

This CDR3 contains 12 residues. Trimming stripped 3 bases from V and 8 bases from J, with 10 bases between. CDR1 SEHNR and CDR2 FQNEAQ come from the germline V gene (reference sequence). This TCR derives from a man younger than 30 in good health and CMV-seronegative. The sequencing input was PBMCs. The J gene is TRBJ1-1, the V gene TRBV7-9, with D possibly being TRBD1 (6 bases). Here the CDR3 DNA reads TGTGCCAGCAGCTTCAGAGGACAGGAAGCTTTCTTT. Protein sequence: CASSFRGQEAFF.